Listed here are 7 T cell receptor beta chains from one sample, sequenced in a study of radiotherapy plus CTLA-4 blockade in lung cancer. Assay: immunoSEQ multiplex PCR; the TCRdb copy retains only in-frame clones and omits some. The table includes just over 60,000 clones, roughly 80% detected once. Sequences were derived from peripheral blood, sampled from a patient treated with radiotherapy plus ipilimumab. These receptors all stem from a human donor with non-small cell lung cancer who had a complete response to radiotherapy plus ipilimumab.

This chain links TRBV6-5 with TRBJ1-1; perhaps TRBD1 as D (5 bases). From germline, CDR1 is MNHEY and CDR2 SVGAGI. Deletions cut 2 bases from V and 1 base from J, with 14 bases between. The CDR3 consists of 16 residues. The DNA of the CDR3 is TGTGCCAGCAGTTACGGACCGGGACGGAAGAACACTGAAGCTTTCTTT. Amino acid sequence: CASSYGPGRKNTEAFF.

This chain connects TRBV7-2 to TRBJ1-2; D is ambiguous. The germline V gene has CDR1 SGHTA and CDR2 FQGNSA. Trimming removed 2 bases at V and 4 bases at J, with 11 bases between. The CDR3 extends over 14 amino acids. In nucleotides, the CDR3 is TGTGCCAGCAGCTTATACACAATCCCCTATGGCTACACCTTC. Translating gives CASSLYTIPYGYTF. Based on the CDR3 plus reference TRBV7-2 and TRBJ1-2, the full variable domain is GAGVSQSPSNKVTEKGKDVELRCDPISGHTALYWYRQSLGQGLEFLIYFQGNSAPDKSGLPSDRFSAERTGGSVSTLTIQRTQQEDSAVYLCASSLYTIPYGYTFGSGTRLTVV.

This chain joins TRBV29-1 and TRBJ1-1; D may be TRBD1 (5 bases). The CDR3 loop spans 14 amino acids. Germline V CDR1 and CDR2: SQVTM, ANQGSEA. Trimming cost V 0 bases and J 5 bases, with 13 bases left between them. CDR3 nucleotides: TGCAGCGTTGAAGATTCCGGGGGTTCGACTGAAGCTTTCTTT. Protein: CSVEDSGGSTEAFF.

This clone has more than one count but fewer than ten. This chain links TRBV29-1 with TRBJ1-3; D gene uncertain. CDR1 SQVTM and CDR2 ANQGSEA come from the germline V gene. The CDR3 covers 13 residues. Between the trimmed V and J ends, which lost 1 base and 1 base, there was a span of 5 bases. The DNA for the CDR3 is TGCAGCGTTGAAGGACAATCTGGAAACACCATATATTTT. Its translation is CSVEGQSGNTIYF.

There are a few counts of this clone. The chain combines TRBV5-8 with TRBJ1-6; D ambiguous. This CDR3 is built from 13 residues. Germline CDR1 and CDR2: SGHTS and YDEGEE. V lost 4 bases and J 7 bases, leaving 9 bases between the germline ends. As DNA, the CDR3 is TGTGCCAGCAGCCGAGACCTGAATTCACCCCTCCACTTT. Amino acids: CASSRDLNSPLHF.

The chain recombines TRBV6-5 with TRBJ2-3; D uncertain. The CDR3 sequence is 14 residues long. Between the trimmed V and J ends, which lost 8 bases and 0 bases, there was a span of 12 bases. The germline CDR1 and CDR2 sequences are MNHEY and SVGAGI. This CDR3 reads CASQLVGSTDTQYF. In DNA form, the CDR3 reads TGTGCCAGCCAGCTAGTGGGGAGCACAGATACGCAGTATTTT.

This sequence joins TRBV7-2 and TRBJ2-7, with a tentative D call TRBD2 (5 bases). The CDR3 is 14 residues long. V gave up 2 bases and J gave up 4 bases, with 12 bases separating them. Per germline, CDR1 SGHTA and CDR2 FQGNSA. The DNA for the CDR3 is TGTGCCAGCAGCTTAATACTAGGGCGGTACGAGCAGTACTTC. Encoded protein: CASSLILGRYEQYF. Supplemented by reference TRBV7-2 and TRBJ2-7, the full variable domain reads GAGVSQSPSNKVTEKGKDVELRCDPISGHTALYWYRQSLGQGLEFLIYFQGNSAPDKSGLPSDRFSAERTGGSVSTLTIQRTQQEDSAVYLCASSLILGRYEQYFGPGTRLTVT.